This entry describes one TCR beta chain. The table lists this clonotype with a few counts. Its antigen is unknown. No much larger clone exists at a distance of one base, and base qualities are not known. The sample belongs to a study of tumor-infiltrating lymphocytes in oesophageal squamous cell carcinoma (dated by TCRdb to the mid-2010s). The germline V gene encodes CDR1 SGHVT and CDR2 SQSDAQ. Measured from the cysteine to the phenylalanine, the CDR3 is 12 residues long. Only CDR3 DNA is held: 36 bases, read in frame from base 1. Library preparation used PCR. Instrument used: Illumina HiSeq 2000. TCRdb reworked the public reads: Q25 trimming with fastp, MiXCR clone assembly, productive beta chains retained. Every entry covers one CDR3 protein and lists the most common genes and DNA from its rows. The sample table holds some 20,000 distinct CDR3 sequences, of which about two fifths were seen once. 10% to 13% of the sample goes to the ten largest clones.

This receptor was obtained from a male donor with esophageal squamous cell carcinoma. The chain joins TRBV7-4 to TRBJ2-5, and possibly TRBD2, on 6 matching bases. The J call could be wrong; TRBJ2-1 is a better fit for the DNA end. Sequencing input: normal esophageal tissue next to the tumor. The CDR3 region: CASSPPRGKQFF. The DNA sequence follows: TGTGCCAGCAGCCCCCCCCGGGGGAAGCAGTTCTTC.